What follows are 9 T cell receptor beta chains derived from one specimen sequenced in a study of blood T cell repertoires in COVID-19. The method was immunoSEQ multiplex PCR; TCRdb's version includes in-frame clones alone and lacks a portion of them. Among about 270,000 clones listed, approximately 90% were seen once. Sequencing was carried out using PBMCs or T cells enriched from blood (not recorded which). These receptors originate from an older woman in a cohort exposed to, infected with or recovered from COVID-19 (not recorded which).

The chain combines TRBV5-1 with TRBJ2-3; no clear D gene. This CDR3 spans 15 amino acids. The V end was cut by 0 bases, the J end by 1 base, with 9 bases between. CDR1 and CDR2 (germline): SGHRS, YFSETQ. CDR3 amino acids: CASSLEQTRTDTQYF. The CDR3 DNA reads TGCGCCAGCAGCTTGGAACAGACCCGCACAGATACGCAGTATTTT.

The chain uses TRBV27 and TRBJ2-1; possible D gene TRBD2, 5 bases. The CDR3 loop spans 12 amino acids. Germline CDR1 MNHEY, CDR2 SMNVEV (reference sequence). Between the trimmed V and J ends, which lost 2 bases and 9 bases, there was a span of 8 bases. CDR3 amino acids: CASSLGGGEQFF. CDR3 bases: TGTGCCAGCAGTTTAGGAGGCGGTGAGCAGTTCTTC.

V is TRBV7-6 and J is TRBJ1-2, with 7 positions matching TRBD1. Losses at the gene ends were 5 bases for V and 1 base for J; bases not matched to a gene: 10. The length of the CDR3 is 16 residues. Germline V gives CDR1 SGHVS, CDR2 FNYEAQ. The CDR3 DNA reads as TGTGCCAGCAGCCTGTCAGGGGACAGTCTTAACTATGGCTACACCTTC. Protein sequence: CASSLSGDSLNYGYTF.

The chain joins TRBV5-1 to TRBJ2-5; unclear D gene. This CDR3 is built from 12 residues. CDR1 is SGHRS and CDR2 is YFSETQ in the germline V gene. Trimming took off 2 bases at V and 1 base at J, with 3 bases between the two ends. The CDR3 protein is CASSFVQETQYF. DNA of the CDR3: TGCGCCAGCAGCTTCGTCCAAGAGACCCAGTACTTC. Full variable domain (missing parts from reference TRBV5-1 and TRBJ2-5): KAGVTQTPRYLIKTRGQQVTLSCSPISGHRSVSWYQQTPGQGLQFLFEYFSETQRNKGNFPGRFSGRQFSNSRSEMNVSTLELGDSALYLCASSFVQETQYFGPGTRLLVL.

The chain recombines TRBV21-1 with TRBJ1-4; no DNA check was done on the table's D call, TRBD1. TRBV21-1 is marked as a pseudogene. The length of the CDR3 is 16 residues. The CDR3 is CASRTYPGQGNEKLFF. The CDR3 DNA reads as TGTGCCAGCAGGACATATCCGGGACAGGGTAATGAAAAACTGTTTTTT.

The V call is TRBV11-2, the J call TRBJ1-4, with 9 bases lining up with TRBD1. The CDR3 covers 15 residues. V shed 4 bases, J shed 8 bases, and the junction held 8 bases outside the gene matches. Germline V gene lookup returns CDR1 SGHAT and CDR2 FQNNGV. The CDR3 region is CASSYNRGRGEKLFF. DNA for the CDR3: TGTGCCAGCAGCTACAACAGGGGGCGTGGGGAAAAACTGTTTTTT.

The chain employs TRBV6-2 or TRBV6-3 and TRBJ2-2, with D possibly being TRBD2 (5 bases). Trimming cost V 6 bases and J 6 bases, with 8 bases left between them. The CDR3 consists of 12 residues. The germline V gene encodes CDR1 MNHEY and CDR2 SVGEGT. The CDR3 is CASSKRAGELFF. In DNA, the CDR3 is TGTGCCAGCAGCAAGAGGGCCGGGGAGCTGTTTTTT.

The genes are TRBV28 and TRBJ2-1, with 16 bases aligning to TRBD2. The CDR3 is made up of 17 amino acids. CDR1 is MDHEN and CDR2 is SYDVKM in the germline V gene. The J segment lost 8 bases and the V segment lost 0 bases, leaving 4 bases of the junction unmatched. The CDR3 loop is CASSLWGLAGGLDEQFF. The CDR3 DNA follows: TGTGCCAGCAGTTTATGGGGACTAGCGGGAGGGTTGGATGAGCAGTTCTTC.

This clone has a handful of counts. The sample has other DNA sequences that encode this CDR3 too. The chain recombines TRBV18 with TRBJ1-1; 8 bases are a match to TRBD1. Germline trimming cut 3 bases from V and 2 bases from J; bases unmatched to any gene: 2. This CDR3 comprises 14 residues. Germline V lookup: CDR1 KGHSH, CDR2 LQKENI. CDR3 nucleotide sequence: TGTGCCAGCTCACCCCAGGGGGCAAACACTGAAGCTTTCTTT. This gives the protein CASSPQGANTEAFF.